This T cell receptor (beta chain) appears in the sequencing data of a study of blood T cell repertoires in COVID-19. Overall study: Some COVID-19 samples were acute and others convalescent; all came from the United States, Italy and Spain.

V was cut by 6 bases and J by 2 bases, with 10 bases left in between. The CDR3 extends over 13 amino acids. CDR1 MNHEY and CDR2 SVGAGI come from the germline V gene. As originally analysed: Amplifying reference gene primers gave estimates of nucleated cell counts. Clones were sequenced by immunoSEQ multiplex PCR, and TCRdb holds only the in-frame ones, with some missing. For V, J and clone size, that table is used; D and trimming come from the DNA. In the table there are approximately 240,000 clones, 84% of which are singletons. Material: peripheral blood. This receptor was obtained from a woman between 55 and 75 years old with acute or convalescent COVID-19. The J gene is TRBJ2-5, the V gene TRBV6-5; a possible D gene is TRBD1 (5 bases). CDR3 nucleotides: TGTGCCAGCAGCGTCAGGGTACAAGAGACCCAGTACTTC. Its protein product is CASSVRVQETQYF.